The 9 T cell receptor beta chains below come from one sample, sequenced in a study of tumor-infiltrating lymphocytes in oesophageal squamous cell carcinoma. TCRdb re-analysed the PCR reads in MiXCR, keeping a single row per CDR3 protein. This sample has about 15,000 distinct CDR3 sequences, with approximately 50% found just once. Sequencing was carried out using esophageal tumor tissue. The receptors shown here come from a male donor with esophageal squamous cell carcinoma.

The genes are TRBV14 and TRBJ1-2; a possible D gene is TRBD1 (6 bases). Germline CDR1 and CDR2: SGHDN and FVKESK. Trimming took 5 bases from V and 6 from J, leaving 16 bases between them. The CDR3 is 14 amino acids. The chain's CDR3 is CASSASLQGDGYTF. CDR3 nucleotides: TGTGCCAGCAGCGCTTCATTACAGGGTGATGGCTACACCTTC.

This clonotype appeared many times. The rearrangement links TRBV7-2 to TRBJ1-3; D gene ambiguous. Germline CDR1 is SGHTA and CDR2 is FQGNSA. The CDR3 runs to 15 residues. V was pared by 5 bases and J by 5 bases, with 16 bases between. The CDR3 region has the DNA TGTGCCAGCAGCCCCCGAGCCTCACCAAGAAACACCATATATTTT. This sequence encodes CASSPRASPRNTIYF.

This clonotype was seen more than once but under ten times. A junction end diverges from the germline sequence, so it may reflect a read error. V is TRBV7-6 and J is TRBJ2-5, with no clear D. The closer fit of TRBJ2-1 to the DNA end suggests the J call may be wrong. CDR1 is SGHVS and CDR2 is FNYEAQ in the germline V gene. The CDR3 has 13 residues. CDR3 amino acids: CASSFTIGNEQFF. Here the CDR3 DNA reads TGTGCTAGCAGCTTTACTATAGGTAATGAGCAGTTCTTC.

Of note for this clonotype: Because it lacks the conserved phenylalanine or tryptophan at the end, this CDR3 is likely a read error. The limits of the CDR3 on the DNA are not certain, so only TCRdb's listed CDR3 is given. This chain uses TRBV7-2 with TRBJ2-6; the D call of TRBD2 is as the table states it, not checked on the DNA. Germline V gene lookup returns CDR1 SGHTA and CDR2 FQGNSA. Termini included, the CDR3 measures 9 amino acids. CDR3: CASSYVGLA.

This sequence joins TRBV7-9 and TRBJ2-7, with 8 positions matching TRBD2. CDR3 length equals 15 residues. J gave up 7 bases and V 4 bases, and 12 bases lay outside the gene matches. Germline V gives CDR1 SEHNR, CDR2 FQNEAQ (reference sequence). CDR3 DNA sequence: TGTGCCAGCAGCTCGCCGGGACTAGTCCGCGATGAGCAGTACTTC. Its protein is CASSSPGLVRDEQYF.

A single count supports this clonotype. Since a much larger clone is just one base distant, this may be a read error. The CDR3 DNA reads TGTGCCAGCAGACAACTAGCGGGAGATTTCTACGATCAGTACTTC. Translation: CASRQLAGDFYDQYF. This sequence joins TRBV6-2 or TRBV6-3 and TRBJ2-4; 11 nucleotides line up with TRBD2. Germline CDR1 reads MNHEY; CDR2 reads SVGEGT. After removal of 6 bases from V and 12 bases from J, the junction contained 13 bases not matched to a gene. This CDR3 is 15 amino acids long.

V gene TRBV12-5 combines with J gene TRBJ2-1, with TRBD2 matching 7 bases. The junction had 5 bases not matched to a gene; V was cut back by 8 bases and J by 7 bases. This CDR3 is 12 amino acids long. Germline CDR1 and CDR2: LGHNT and FRNRAP. The CDR3 DNA is TGTGCTAGTAGCGAGCGGGGAAATGAGCAGTTCTTC. It yields the protein CASSERGNEQFF. The full variable domain, in which reference TRBV12-5 and TRBJ2-1 provide the parts outside the CDR3, is DARVTQTPRHKVTEMGQEVTMRCQPILGHNTVFWYRQTMMQGLELLAYFRNRAPLDDSGMPKDRFSAEMPDATLATLKIQPSEPRDSAVYFCASSERGNEQFFGPGTRLTVL.

The chain is built from TRBV5-1 and TRBJ2-2, with 11 bases matching TRBD2. Germline assignment: CDR1 SGHRS and CDR2 YFSETQ. V was pared by 1 base and J by 2 bases, with 7 bases of the junction left unmatched. The length of the CDR3 is 18 residues. The CDR3, as DNA: TGCGCCAGCAGCTTGCGGCTAGCGGGAGGACATAACACCGGGGAGCTGTTTTTT. This encodes CASSLRLAGGHNTGELFF.

The chain uses TRBV7-2 and TRBJ2-5; D may be TRBD1 (6 bases). The CDR3 is 15 amino acids. The germline V and J ends were trimmed by 2 bases and 1 base, with 11 bases remaining between them. The germline V gene has CDR1 SGHTA and CDR2 FQGNSA. This CDR3 is CASSLTGSPQETQYF. CDR3 nucleotide sequence: TGTGCCAGCAGCTTAACAGGGAGCCCCCAAGAGACCCAGTACTTC.